The 9 T cell receptor beta chains below come from one sample, sequenced in a study of blood T cell repertoires in COVID-19. The repertoire was sequenced with immunoSEQ multiplex PCR; TCRdb's copy has only in-frame clones and lacks some. The repertoire has roughly 65,000 clones, 60% to 85% of them found once; the top ten carry about 17%. The source material was peripheral blood. The receptors stem from a man aged 55-75 years with acute or convalescent COVID-19.

The rearrangement links TRBV5-5 to TRBJ1-2; D unclear. Trimming stripped 0 bases from V and 5 bases from J, with 14 bases between. Germline V gene lookup returns CDR1 SGHKS and CDR2 YYEKEE (reference sequence). The CDR3 is made up of 15 amino acids. CDR3 nucleotides: TGTGCCAGCAGCTTGGGGCCGGGAGGAGTATATGGCTACACCTTC. Its translation is CASSLGPGGVYGYTF.

The chain recombines TRBV6-5 with TRBJ2-2; TRBD1 is a possible D gene (5 bases). The length of the CDR3 is 13 residues. Per the germline V gene, CDR1 is MNHEY and CDR2 is SVGAGI. Trimming shortened V by 5 bases and J by 4 bases, and 8 bases separated the two germline ends. CDR3 nucleotide sequence: TGTGCCAGCAGTCGTGACAGCACCGGGGAGCTGTTTTTT. Its translation: CASSRDSTGELFF.

V gene TRBV7-8 combines with J gene TRBJ1-1; 7 bases fit TRBD1. V was pared by 5 bases and J by 0 bases, with 6 bases of the junction left unmatched. From germline, CDR1 is SGHVS and CDR2 FQNEAQ. CDR3 length: 15 residues. The CDR3 nucleotides are TGTGCCAGCAGCCGAAAGGACAGGTTGAACACTGAAGCTTTCTTT. Residues: CASSRKDRLNTEAFF.

V and J are TRBV14 and TRBJ1-3, with D perhaps matching TRBD1 (6 bases). Looked up from germline, CDR1 is SGHDN and CDR2 is FVKESK. The CDR3 totals 16 residues. V lost 1 base, J lost 3 bases, and 13 bases lay in between. CDR3 in amino acids: CASSQVRQARGNTIYF. The CDR3 DNA reads TGTGCCAGCAGCCAAGTCAGACAGGCCCGTGGAAACACCATATATTTT.

This chain joins TRBV7-3 and TRBJ2-3, with 9 bases fitting TRBD1. This CDR3 has 12 residues. With 5 bases clipped from V and 12 bases from J, the junction kept 6 bases outside the gene matches. Germline loops: CDR1 SGHTA, CDR2 FQGTGA. The CDR3 spells CASSPRQGEQYF. In DNA, the CDR3 is TGTGCCAGCAGCCCCAGACAGGGGGAACAGTATTTT. The variable domain in full, completed from reference TRBV7-3 and TRBJ2-3, reads GAGVSQTPSNKVTEKGKYVELRCDPISGHTALYWYRQSLGQGPEFLIYFQGTGAADDSGLPNDRFFAVRPEGSVSTLKIQRTERGDSAVYLCASSPRQGEQYFGPGTRLTVL.

The chain is built from TRBV2 and TRBJ1-2; D is ambiguous. The CDR3 is made up of 13 amino acids. Germline CDR1 reads SNHLY; CDR2 reads FYNNEI. V lost 1 base and J lost 4, with 7 bases in between. The DNA for the CDR3 is TGTGCCAGCAGTGAAGACTTACGCTATGGCTACACCTTC. Amino acid sequence: CASSEDLRYGYTF.

The CDR3 is CASTPRDQPQHF. CDR3 bases: TGTGCCAGCACCCCGAGGGATCAGCCCCAGCATTTT. This chain links TRBV28 with TRBJ1-5; no clear D gene. With 7 bases removed from V and 5 bases from J, the gap between germline ends came to 9 bases. The CDR3 consists of 12 residues. Germline V gene lookup returns CDR1 MDHEN and CDR2 SYDVKM.

This chain links TRBV7-2 with TRBJ2-1, with TRBD1 matching 8 bases. The ends lost 2 bases at V and 9 bases at J; junction bases unmatched: 6. This CDR3 contains 14 residues. CDR1 is SGHTA and CDR2 is FQGNSA in the germline V gene. The CDR3: CASSLRTGQGEQFF. CDR3 sequence (DNA): TGTGCCAGCAGCTTACGGACAGGGCAGGGTGAGCAGTTCTTC.

V and J are TRBV19 and TRBJ2-2, with 8 nucleotides matching TRBD2. The CDR3 runs 16 residues. V lost 4 bases and J lost 2; bases outside the gene matches: 6. Germline CDR1 is LNHDA and CDR2 is SQIVND (reference sequence). This chain's CDR3 is CASSRSGGFNTGELFF. The CDR3 DNA follows: TGTGCCAGTAGTAGAAGCGGGGGTTTTAACACCGGGGAGCTGTTTTTT.